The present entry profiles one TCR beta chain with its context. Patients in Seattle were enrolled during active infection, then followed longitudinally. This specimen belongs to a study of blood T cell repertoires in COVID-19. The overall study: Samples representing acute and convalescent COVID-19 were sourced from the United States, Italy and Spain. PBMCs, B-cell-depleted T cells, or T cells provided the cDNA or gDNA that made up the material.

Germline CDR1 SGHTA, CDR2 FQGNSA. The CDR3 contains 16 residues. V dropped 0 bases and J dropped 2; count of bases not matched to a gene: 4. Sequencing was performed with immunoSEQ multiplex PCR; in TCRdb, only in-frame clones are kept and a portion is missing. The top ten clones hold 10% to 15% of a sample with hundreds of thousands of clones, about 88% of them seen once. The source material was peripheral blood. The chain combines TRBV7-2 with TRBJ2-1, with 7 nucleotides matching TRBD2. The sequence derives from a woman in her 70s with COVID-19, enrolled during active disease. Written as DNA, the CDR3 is TGTGCCAGCAGCTTAGCCGCTAGCGGCACCTACAATGAGCAGTTCTTC. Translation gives CASSLAASGTYNEQFF. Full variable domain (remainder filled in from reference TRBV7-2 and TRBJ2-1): GAGVSQSPSNKVTEKGKDVELRCDPISGHTALYWYRQSLGQGLEFLIYFQGNSAPDKSGLPSDRFSAERTGGSVSTLTIQRTQQEDSAVYLCASSLAASGTYNEQFFGPGTRLTVL.